Listed here are 10 T cell receptor beta chains from one sample, sequenced in a study of OX40 agonist ivuxolimab in advanced cancers. Some clones are missing from TCRdb's copy, which holds only in-frame ones; the method was immunoSEQ multiplex PCR. The sample lists tens of thousands of clones, roughly 84% seen once, with around 26% in the top ten. The material sequenced was CD4+ or CD8+ T cells sorted from blood, taken in a trial of the OX40 agonist ivuxolimab. The receptors were gathered from an adult with an advanced solid tumor such as melanoma, head and neck, liver or kidney cancer.

V usage is TRBV28 and J usage is TRBJ2-1; 9 nucleotides line up with TRBD1. V shed 5 bases and J 7 bases; nucleotides not matched to a gene: 6. The CDR3 runs 14 residues. Germline loops: CDR1 MDHEN, CDR2 SYDVKM. The CDR3 spells CASSQQGAGNEQFF. The CDR3 bases are TGTGCCAGCAGTCAACAGGGGGCGGGGAATGAGCAGTTCTTC.

J is TRBJ2-3 and V is TRBV6-6; possibly TRBD1 for D (5 bases). Per the germline V gene, CDR1 is MNHNY and CDR2 is SVGAGI (reference sequence). The CDR3 runs to 14 residues. Trimming left V 6 bases short and J 0 bases short, with 10 bases between. CDR3 sequence (DNA): TGTGCCAGCAGCCTAGGGGTTAGCACAGATACGCAGTATTTT. It specifies CASSLGVSTDTQYF.

This clone was observed a few times. The rearrangement joins TRBV7-9 to TRBJ1-1, with 8 positions matching TRBD1. The CDR3 contains 12 residues. V shed 6 bases, J shed 8 bases, and the junction held 5 bases outside the gene matches. CDR1 SEHNR and CDR2 FQNEAQ come from the germline V gene (reference sequence). The CDR3 loop reads CASRFGTGEAFF. The CDR3 nucleotides are TGTGCCAGCAGATTCGGGACAGGCGAAGCTTTCTTT.

A word on this clone: Germline is not matched at one junction end, which may reflect a read error. This rearrangement joins TRBV7-7 to TRBJ2-1, with 11 bases matching TRBD2. The CDR3 spans 15 residues. Germline CDR1 and CDR2: SSHAT and FNYEAQ (reference sequence). The chain's CDR3 is CASSLAGGTYNEQFF. CDR3 bases: TGTGCTAGCAGCTTAGCGGGAGGGACCTACAATGAGCAGTTCTTC.

Of note for this clone: Its ends do not fully match the called genes, so a read error is possible. The rearrangement uses TRBV7-7 and TRBJ2-7; D call uncertain. Germline loops: CDR1 SSHAT, CDR2 FNYEAQ (reference sequence). The CDR3 sequence is 13 residues long. The CDR3 loop reads CASSIPDGYEQYF. CDR3 bases: TGTGCTAGCAGCATCCCGGACGGCTACGAGCAGTACTTC.

This rearrangement joins TRBV28 to TRBJ2-7; possibly TRBD2 for D (6 bases). Germline-derived CDR1 and CDR2 are MDHEN and SYDVKM. Trimming pared 6 bases from V and 1 base from J, leaving 10 bases between. The CDR3 sequence is 13 residues long. The CDR3 sequence is CASRLTSSYEQYF. The CDR3 coding sequence is TGTGCCAGCAGACTGACTAGTTCCTACGAGCAGTACTTC.

In this sample, this clone turned up once. J is TRBJ1-1 and V is TRBV7-2; 9 positions agree with TRBD1. The V and J ends lost 1 base and 6 bases, in that order; junction bases with no gene match: 3. This CDR3 comprises 14 residues. Germline loops: CDR1 SGHTA, CDR2 FQGNSA. The CDR3 is CASSLEYRGPEAFF. CDR3 sequence (DNA): TGTGCCAGCAGCTTAGAGTACAGGGGGCCTGAAGCTTTCTTT.

The chain recombines TRBV9 with TRBJ2-1, with 10 bases identical to TRBD2. V shed 3 bases and J 13 bases; nucleotides not matched to a gene: 4. The germline CDR1 and CDR2 sequences are SGDLS and YYNGEE. This CDR3 has 12 amino acids. The CDR3 DNA follows: TGTGCCAGCAGCGCCGGGACTAGCGTTCAGTTCTTC. Translating gives CASSAGTSVQFF.

V gene TRBV4-2 combines with J gene TRBJ2-2, with D possibly called TRBD1 or TRBD2 (5 bases each). The CDR3 contains 16 residues. V gave up 4 bases and J gave up 0 bases, with 12 bases separating them. Germline V CDR1 and CDR2: LGHNA, YNFKEQ. The CDR3 sequence is CASSPGRRSNTGELFF. In DNA, the CDR3 is TGTGCCAGCAGCCCGGGACGGCGATCGAACACCGGGGAGCTGTTTTTT.

The chain carries TRBV7-9 and TRBJ2-7; D gene unclear. V gave up 1 base and J gave up 0 bases, with 10 bases separating them. CDR3 length: 15 residues. Germline assignment: CDR1 SEHNR and CDR2 FQNEAQ (reference sequence). The CDR3 DNA reads TGTGCCAGCAGCTTAGTGCTTGGCGCCTCCTACGAGCAGTACTTC. It encodes CASSLVLGASYEQYF.